The TCR beta chain described here comes from a study of T-cell memory formation after mild COVID-19. The V gene lost 5 bases and the J gene lost 6 bases, with 18 bases spanning the gap. The CDR3 is made up of 14 amino acids. Looked up from germline, CDR1 is SGHNT and CDR2 is YYREEE (reference sequence). TCRdb analysed the 5' RACE reads with MiXCR anew, one entry per CDR3 protein. The data hold 110,000 or so distinct CDR3 sequences, with over 20% observed a single time. This chain uses TRBV5-4 with TRBJ2-7; weak D call: TRBD2 (6 bases). This clonotype was obtained from a man younger than 30 who had mild COVID-19 (a few samples of this study predate the infection). Cell type and time point are not known. The sequenced sample was PBMCs or a T cell subset sorted from them (not recorded which). The CDR3 DNA is TGTGCCAGCAGGCCGGGACTCGAGACTCTCGAGCAGTACGTC. It translates to CASRPGLETLEQYV.